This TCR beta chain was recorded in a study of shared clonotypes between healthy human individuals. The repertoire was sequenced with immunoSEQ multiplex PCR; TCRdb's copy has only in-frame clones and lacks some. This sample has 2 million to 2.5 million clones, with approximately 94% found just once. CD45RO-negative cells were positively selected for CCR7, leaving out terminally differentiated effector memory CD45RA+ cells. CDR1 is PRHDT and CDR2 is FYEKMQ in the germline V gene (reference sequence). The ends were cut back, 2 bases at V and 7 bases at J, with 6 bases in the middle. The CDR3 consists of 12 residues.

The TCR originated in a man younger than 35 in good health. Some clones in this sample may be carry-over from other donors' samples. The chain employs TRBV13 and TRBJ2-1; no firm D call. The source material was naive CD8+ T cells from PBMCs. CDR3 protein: CASSLFKNEQFF. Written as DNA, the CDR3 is TGTGCCAGCAGCTTATTTAAGAATGAGCAGTTCTTC.